The entry below describes one T cell receptor (beta chain). The data were obtained in a study of blood T cell repertoires in COVID-19. Study in general: Sources were T cells, B-cell-depleted T cells, or PBMCs; the material itself was cDNA or gDNA.

In the authors' workflow: Researchers report that nucleated cell counts were estimated from reference gene primer amplification. The table came from immunoSEQ multiplex PCR; TCRdb's copy has only in-frame clones and leaves some out. V and J calls and clone size are given by that table; D and trimming were obtained from the DNA. The sample includes 130,000 to 150,000 clones, about nine tenths of them seen just once. The CDR3 length is 14 residues. The trim removed 9 bases at V and 5 bases at J, leaving 12 bases unmatched. Germline assignment: CDR1 SGDLS and CDR2 YYNGEE. The TCR sequence derives from a man aged 45-65 years with active or convalescent COVID-19. Sequenced sample: peripheral blood. The rearrangement links TRBV9 to TRBJ2-3, with TRBD2 matching over 7 bases. This CDR3 reads CATSLKASGDTQYF. The CDR3 DNA is TGTGCCACTTCACTTAAAGCTAGCGGAGATACGCAGTATTTT.